The 30 T cell receptor beta chains given below trace back to one sample, sequenced in a study of a mutant IDH1 vaccine in newly diagnosed glioma. Assay: immunoSEQ multiplex PCR; the TCRdb copy retains only in-frame clones and omits some. The table has 30,000 to 45,000 clones, roughly 92% seen once. The antigens these receptors bind are not known. Sample time point: week 5, during vaccination. The study gave 300 ug of mutant IDH1 20-mer peptide per vaccine dose, with topical imiquimod. The material was PBMCs, obtained from a glioma patient whose treatment included an IDH1 peptide vaccine. These receptors were obtained from a man in his forties or fifties with glioma.

This chain connects TRBV5-5 to TRBJ2-7; TRBD2 matches 7 bases. This CDR3 spans 12 amino acids. In germline, CDR1 is SGHKS, CDR2 YYEKEE (reference sequence). Trimming took 0 bases from V and 7 from J; bases not matched to a gene: 1. The CDR3 here is CASSLAGGEQYF. The CDR3 bases are TGTGCCAGCAGCTTGGCCGGGGGGGAGCAGTACTTC.

J is TRBJ2-3 and V is TRBV4-2; maybe TRBD1 (8 bases). Trimming left V 4 bases short and J 1 base short, with 18 bases between. In germline, CDR1 is LGHNA, CDR2 YNFKEQ. The length of the CDR3 is 17 residues. The CDR3 DNA reads as TGTGCCAGCAGCCTGGCAACAGGGGGGGGTGGCACAGATACGCAGTATTTT. It encodes CASSLATGGGGTDTQYF.

The chain recombines TRBV6-6 with TRBJ1-1; D is unresolved. Germline CDR1 and CDR2: MNHNY and SVGAGI (reference sequence). This CDR3 has 14 residues. V was pared by 7 bases and J by 1 base, with 13 bases between. The CDR3 bases are TGTGCCAGCATTCGAGATGGATCGAACACTGAAGCTTTCTTT. It encodes CASIRDGSNTEAFF.

This chain links TRBV30 with TRBJ2-7; D remains unclear. CDR1 is GTSNPN, CDR2 SVGIG, per germline (reference sequence). Trimming left V 5 bases short and J 2 bases short, with 7 bases between. The CDR3 is made up of 11 amino acids. CDR3 bases: TGTGCCTGGCAGCGAACCTACGAGCAGTACTTC. It specifies CAWQRTYEQYF.

V usage is TRBV7-6 and J usage is TRBJ1-3; maybe TRBD1 (5 bases). Germline CDR1 SGHVS, CDR2 FNYEAQ. V was trimmed by 1 base and J by 1 base, leaving 11 bases between them. CDR3 length: 16 residues. The CDR3 sequence: CASSLGQIGSGNTIYF. The CDR3 DNA sequence: TGTGCCAGCAGCTTAGGACAGATTGGATCTGGAAACACCATATATTTT.

This clone was seen only once. This chain joins TRBV7-8 and TRBJ2-7; tentatively, D is TRBD1 or TRBD2 (5 bases each). Per germline, CDR1 SGHVS and CDR2 FQNEAQ. The CDR3 totals 13 residues. V was clipped by 7 bases and J by 2 bases, with 12 bases between them. The CDR3 coding sequence is TGTGCCAGCACGGCAGGGAGAGCCTACGAGCAGTACTTC. Protein product: CASTAGRAYEQYF.

This sequence joins TRBV5-6 and TRBJ1-1, with D uncertain. The CDR3 length is 15 residues. Germline lookup yields CDR1 SGHDT and CDR2 YYEEEE. V was cut by 0 bases and J by 12 bases, with 21 bases left in between. CDR3 in DNA: TGTGCCAGCAGCTTGGCCGGGGTTAGGGTCGCGTGGTCTTTCTTT. Translating gives CASSLAGVRVAWSFF.

V usage is TRBV7-2 and J usage is TRBJ2-5, with no clear D. This CDR3 is 12 amino acids long. CDR1 and CDR2 from the germline V gene are SGHTA and FQGNSA. With 0 bases removed from V and 7 bases from J, the gap between germline ends came to 6 bases. The CDR3 coding sequence is TGTGCCAGCAGCTTAGCGCCGATGACCCAGTACTTC. It translates to CASSLAPMTQYF.

V and J are TRBV15 and TRBJ2-3, with a possible D match to TRBD2 (5 bases). CDR1 LNHNV and CDR2 YYDKDF come from the germline V gene (reference sequence). Trimming removed 5 bases at V and 6 bases at J, with 15 bases between. This CDR3 is 14 amino acids long. The chain's CDR3 is CATSGGLGADTQYF. The CDR3 region has the DNA TGTGCCACCAGCGGCGGACTGGGTGCGGATACGCAGTATTTT.

This clone appeared a single time. The chain has TRBV2 and TRBJ2-7; D is possibly TRBD2 (6 bases). The ends were cut back, 6 bases at V and 3 bases at J, with 18 bases in the middle. The CDR3 has 15 residues. Germline lookup yields CDR1 SNHLY and CDR2 FYNNEI. In DNA, the CDR3 is TGTGCCAGCAGCGACGATCTAGGGAGGAGCTACGAGCAGTACTTC. It specifies CASSDDLGRSYEQYF.

This clone was seen more than once but under ten times. The chain couples TRBV11-2 to TRBJ1-2; D unclear. In germline, CDR1 is SGHAT, CDR2 FQNNGV. Trimming shortened V by 1 base and J by 6 bases, and 15 bases separated the two germline ends. CDR3 length: 15 residues. DNA of the CDR3: TGTGCCAGCAGCTTAGCCGCAGGACCAGAGCATGGCTACACCTTC. The encoded protein is CASSLAAGPEHGYTF.

The rearrangement joins TRBV5-6 to TRBJ1-5; 11 positions agree with TRBD1. V dropped 4 bases and J dropped 0; count of bases not matched to a gene: 6. Germline V lookup: CDR1 SGHDT, CDR2 YYEEEE. There are 17 residues in the CDR3. CDR3 region: CASSQDRGRDSNQPQHF. CDR3 sequence (DNA): TGTGCCAGCAGCCAGGACAGGGGGCGAGATAGCAATCAGCCCCAGCATTTT.

This rearrangement joins TRBV15 to TRBJ1-5; D is undetermined. Trimming took 0 bases from V and 1 from J, leaving 13 bases between them. CDR1 is LNHNV and CDR2 is YYDKDF in the germline V gene (reference sequence). This CDR3 is 17 amino acids long. As DNA, the CDR3 is TGTGCCACCAGCAGAGATTCGTCGTTGGGGAGCAATCAGCCCCAGCATTTT. Translated, it gives CATSRDSSLGSNQPQHF.

The chain carries TRBV23-1 and TRBJ1-5; 9 nucleotides agree with TRBD1. TRBV23-1 is an ORF, with its function uncertain. The trim removed 6 bases at V and 3 bases at J, leaving 9 bases unmatched. The CDR3 loop spans 16 amino acids. In DNA form, the CDR3 reads TGCGCCAGCAGCCCTGGGGACAGGGACATCAATCAGCCCCAGCATTTT. It yields the protein CASSPGDRDINQPQHF.

The chain carries TRBV6-6 and TRBJ2-3; TRBD2 aligns across 10 bases. Trimming removed 2 bases from V and 2 bases from J; junction bases left unmatched: 4. From germline, CDR1 is MNHNY and CDR2 SVGAGI (reference sequence). This CDR3 is 16 amino acids long. The CDR3 is CASSYKSGGDTDTQYF. The CDR3 DNA reads TGTGCCAGCAGTTACAAAAGCGGGGGGGACACAGATACGCAGTATTTT.

Here the CDR3 reads CASSWIQRSNEQFF. CDR3 in DNA: TGCGCCAGCAGCTGGATACAGAGATCCAATGAGCAGTTCTTC. The V and J genes are TRBV5-1 and TRBJ2-1; D call uncertain. CDR1 and CDR2 (germline): SGHRS, YFSETQ. The CDR3 extends over 14 amino acids. Trimming removed 3 bases at V and 6 bases at J, with 13 bases between.

V gene TRBV2 combines with J gene TRBJ1-5; TRBD1 agrees at 8 bases. The J segment lost 3 bases and the V segment lost 5 bases, leaving 6 bases of the junction unmatched. Germline V gives CDR1 SNHLY, CDR2 FYNNEI. The CDR3 is 15 amino acids. This CDR3 is CASSPNRGNNQPQHF. The CDR3 DNA reads as TGTGCCAGCAGTCCCAACAGGGGGAACAATCAGCCCCAGCATTTT.

The gene calls are TRBV25-1 and TRBJ1-2; D not resolved. CDR3 length: 13 amino acids. The V gene's germline CDR1 is MGHDK and CDR2 SYGVNS. V was shortened by 4 bases and J by 8 bases, with 14 bases between the two germline ends. The chain's CDR3 is CASSVDRLYGYTF. The DNA of the CDR3 is TGTGCCAGCAGTGTTGATCGGCTCTACGGCTACACCTTC.

This chain joins TRBV6-6 and TRBJ2-7; 10 nucleotides align to TRBD1. The CDR3 extends over 13 amino acids. V gave up 9 bases and J gave up 0 bases; unmatched junction bases: 2. Germline CDR1 MNHNY, CDR2 SVGAGI (reference sequence). The CDR3 loop is CASRDRGSYEQYF. For the CDR3, the DNA is TGTGCCAGTCGGGACAGGGGCTCCTACGAGCAGTACTTC.

The J gene is TRBJ1-5, the V gene TRBV29-1; the D is unclear. Germline V CDR1 and CDR2: SQVTM, ANQGSEA. This CDR3 contains 12 residues. V dropped 4 bases and J dropped 5 bases, with 9 bases sitting between them. CDR3 region: CSVGGGDQPQHF. The CDR3, as DNA: TGCAGCGTTGGGGGAGGCGATCAGCCCCAGCATTTT.

This chain's CDR3 is CASASRDGYEQYF. CDR3 DNA: TGTGCCAGCGCATCCCGGGACGGCTACGAGCAGTACTTC. V usage is TRBV7-6 and J usage is TRBJ2-7; the D gene could be TRBD1 or TRBD2 (5 bases each). The CDR3 extends over 13 amino acids. Trimming pared 8 bases from V and 3 bases from J, leaving 14 bases between. Germline CDR1 is SGHVS and CDR2 is FNYEAQ. Drawing the rest from reference TRBV7-6 and TRBJ2-7, the complete variable domain is GAGVSQSPRYKVTKRGQDVALRCDPISGHVSLYWYRQALGQGPEFLTYFNYEAQQDKSGLPNDRFSAERPEGSISTLTIQRTEQRDSAMYRCASASRDGYEQYFGPGTRLTVT.

In this sample, this clone turned up once. The genes are TRBV6-5 and TRBJ2-7, with 12 bases lining up with TRBD2. The trim removed 2 bases at V and 4 bases at J, leaving 3 bases unmatched. Per the germline V gene, CDR1 is MNHEY and CDR2 is SVGAGI. The length of the CDR3 is 15 residues. The CDR3 region is CASSYLTSGRYEQYF. In DNA form, the CDR3 reads TGTGCCAGCAGTTACCTTACTAGCGGGAGGTACGAGCAGTACTTC.

V and J are TRBV7-2 and TRBJ1-1; D ambiguous. The germline V gene has CDR1 SGHTA and CDR2 FQGNSA. The CDR3 is made up of 12 amino acids. V dropped 5 bases and J dropped 10 bases, with 14 bases sitting between them. The CDR3 is CASSPWTVGAFF. In DNA, the CDR3 is TGTGCCAGCAGCCCGTGGACGGTCGGAGCTTTCTTT.

This chain connects TRBV19 to TRBJ1-5, with TRBD1 as a possible D gene (5 bases). V was clipped by 7 bases and J by 4 bases, with 14 bases between them. This CDR3 contains 14 residues. Per the germline V gene, CDR1 is LNHDA and CDR2 is SQIVND (reference sequence). CDR3 in amino acids: CASTPQQGNQPQHF. CDR3 DNA: TGTGCCAGTACCCCTCAGCAGGGTAATCAGCCCCAGCATTTT.

V usage is TRBV5-1 and J usage is TRBJ2-1; 10 bases match TRBD2. There are 15 residues in the CDR3. Germline lookup yields CDR1 SGHRS and CDR2 YFSETQ. The V segment lost 3 bases and the J segment 2 bases; nucleotides outside the gene matches: 2. CDR3 DNA sequence: TGCGCCAGCAGCTCAGGACTAGCGGCCTACAATGAGCAGTTCTTC. It encodes CASSSGLAAYNEQFF.

The rearrangement links TRBV19 to TRBJ2-2, with D possibly being TRBD1 or TRBD2 (7 bases each). CDR3 length equals 15 residues. Germline CDR1 and CDR2: LNHDA and SQIVND (reference sequence). V was pared by 4 bases and J by 6 bases, with 15 bases between. This chain's CDR3 is CASSRQGGKSGELFF. DNA for the CDR3: TGTGCCAGTAGTAGACAGGGAGGGAAGTCCGGGGAGCTGTTTTTT.

The J gene is TRBJ2-3, the V gene TRBV19; 7 bases line up with TRBD1. Per germline, CDR1 LNHDA and CDR2 SQIVND (reference sequence). V was pared by 2 bases and J by 8 bases, with 7 bases of the junction left unmatched. CDR3 size: 14 residues. The CDR3 DNA sequence: TGTGCCAGTAGTATAAGGGGGCCCGGCCGTACGCAGTATTTT. This sequence encodes CASSIRGPGRTQYF.

The chain carries TRBV21-1 and TRBJ1-5; the D segment call TRBD1 is taken from the table without a DNA check. TRBV21-1 is given as a pseudogene. The CDR3 runs to 15 residues. As DNA, the CDR3 is TGTGCCAGCAGCAAAGAACCAGATAGCAATCAGCCCCAGCATTTT. The encoded protein is CASSKEPDSNQPQHF.

The chain has TRBV14 and TRBJ2-1; TRBD2 might be the D (5 bases). The V end was cut by 4 bases, the J end by 4 bases, with 14 bases between. The CDR3 spans 15 residues. Germline V gene lookup returns CDR1 SGHDN and CDR2 FVKESK. This CDR3 is CASSLGLQEYNEQFF. In DNA form, the CDR3 reads TGTGCCAGCAGCCTCGGACTGCAAGAGTACAATGAGCAGTTCTTC.

The rearrangement uses TRBV4-3 and TRBJ2-2, with 10 bases lining up with TRBD1. Germline loops: CDR1 LGHNA, CDR2 YSLEER. V shed 1 base and J 3 bases; nucleotides not matched to a gene: 20. The CDR3 runs 22 residues. The CDR3 bases are TGCGCCAGCAGCCAAGTCCTCTGGGGGGACAGGGGAAGATCAGAGGACACCGGGGAGCTGTTTTTT. This encodes CASSQVLWGDRGRSEDTGELFF.